This T cell receptor (beta chain) was observed in a study of T-cell reconstitution after alpha-beta-depleted transplantation in children. Findings and limits, study-wide: Two months or so post-transplant, alpha-beta T cells reportedly derived from several hundred expanded graft clones.

Trimming shortened V by 2 bases and J by 3 bases, and 4 bases separated the two germline ends. The CDR3 totals 11 residues. Germline CDR1 SQVTM, CDR2 ANQGSEA. Construction of the TCRbeta library involved unique molecular identifiers. One entry per CDR3 protein results from TCRdb running MiXCR on the PCR reads. The sample includes about 300,000 distinct CDR3 sequences, 10% of them seen just once. This clonotype was detected many times. The antigen is undetermined. This sequence was found in a boy under three years old with acute myeloid leukemia, due to receive a stem cell transplant. The rearrangement links TRBV29-1 to TRBJ1-2; D unresolved. This specimen consisted of PBMCs, obtained before TCRalphabeta/CD19-depleted stem cell transplant. The CDR3: CSVERDYGYTF. The CDR3 DNA reads TGCAGCGTTGAACGGGACTATGGCTACACCTTC.